A selection of T cell receptor beta chains follows, all from one sample in a study of Tregs in tolerant kidney transplant recipients. Produced via immunoSEQ multiplex PCR; TCRdb's table is partial and in-frame only. Altogether about 81,000 clones are present, over 75% being singletons, with the ten largest covering 1.6%. Sequencing was performed on CD4+ T cells from blood (PBMCs), taken 24 months after the transplant. All receptors derive from a human patient who received a combined kidney and bone marrow transplant. Some T cells may trace back to the graft donor. CDR3s include the opening cysteine and the closing phenylalanine or tryptophan. D genes are given only for firm matches. Rows give clone size only sometimes, using once, few, many, or a class for an expanded clone.

TRBV15,-,once,TRBJ2-5,TGTGCCACCAGCAGAGATGGTGCTGGCGGGGAAGAAGAGACCCAGTACTTC,CATSRDGAGGEEETQYF
TRBV2,-,-,TRBJ2-5,TGTGCCACCTACAAGGGGGTTGGTGAGGAGACCCAGTACTTC,CATYKGVGEETQYF
TRBV2,TRBD1,few,TRBJ1-5,TGTGCCAGCCGGACCGACAGGGCTGGCAATCAGCCCCAGCATTTT,CASRTDRAGNQPQHF
TRBV12-5,TRBD2,-,TRBJ2-3,TGTGCTAGTGGTTTGGCTCGACTAGCGGGAACCGATACGCAGTATTTT,CASGLARLAGTDTQYF
TRBV9,-,once,TRBJ2-7,TGTGCCAGCAGCGTAGTGGCTGATAACTACGAGCAGTACTTC,CASSVVADNYEQYF
TRBV6-5,TRBD2,-,TRBJ2-7,TGTGCCAGCAGTTATAAGCGGGGACCGGAAGGTTACGAGCAGTACTTC,CASSYKRGPEGYEQYF
TRBV13,TRBD1,once,TRBJ1-5,TGTGCCAGCAGCTTACAGGGGGTAAGTCAGCCCCAGCATTTT,CASSLQGVSQPQHF
TRBV7-3,-,-,TRBJ1-1,TGTGCCAGCAGCTCAACCGACAGATCAGCTTTCTTT,CASSSTDRSAFF
TRBV30,-,-,TRBJ1-1,TGTGCCTGGGGACGGGACACCCCGGGCAACACTGAAGCTTTCTTT,CAWGRDTPGNTEAFF
TRBV15,TRBD2,-,TRBJ2-7,TGTGCCACCAGCCTATCGTTCGGGAGGGGGAAAGAGCAGTACTTC,CATSLSFGRGKEQYF
TRBV30,-,-,TRBJ1-5,TGTGCCTGGACCCGGACACCCTGGCCTCAGCCCCAGCATTTT,CAWTRTPWPQPQHF
TRBV2,-,-,TRBJ2-3,TGTGCCAGCATGCGGCTAAGCACAGATACGCAGTATTTT,CASMRLSTDTQYF
TRBV7-9,-,-,TRBJ1-4,TGTGCCAGCAGCTTTAAGGGCAGGGTAGGAAAGGAAAAACTGTTTTTT,CASSFKGRVGKEKLFF
TRBV9,-,-,TRBJ1-1,TGTGCCAGCAGCGAAGGGGCCCGGAACACTGAAGCTTTCTTT,CASSEGARNTEAFF
TRBV29-1,-,-,TRBJ2-2,TGCAGCGTCCGAATCCGGGGAGAGGGCTTAAACACCGGGGAGCTGTTTTTT,CSVRIRGEGLNTGELFF
TRBV7-2,-,-,TRBJ1-2,TGTGCCAGCAGCTTAGTAGCCATTGTTAACTATGGCTACACCTTC,CASSLVAIVNYGYTF
TRBV4-3,TRBD2,-,TRBJ2-5,TGCGCCAGCAGCCAAGGGGTCCCCGGACTAGCGGGCCAAGAGACCCAGTACTTC,CASSQGVPGLAGQETQYF
TRBV29-1,TRBD1,-,TRBJ1-1,TGCAGCGTTACGGGACAGGGGAACACTGAAGCTTTCTTT,CSVTGQGNTEAFF
TRBV19,TRBD2,-,TRBJ2-5,TGTGCCAGTAGTGTCCCGCGGGGGGCAACTCAAGAGACCCAGTACTTC,CASSVPRGATQETQYF
TRBV7-2,TRBD2,once,TRBJ2-3,TGTGCCAGCAGCTTGACCGGGACTAGCGGGAGTTTGACAGATACGCAGTATTTT,CASSLTGTSGSLTDTQYF
TRBV5-8,TRBD1,-,TRBJ1-6,TGTGCCAGCAGTTCATGGACAGGGGATAATTCCCCCCTCCACTTT,CASSSWTGDNSPLHF
TRBV2,-,-,TRBJ1-5,TGTGCCAGCAGTCTCTGGACAGTTCAGCCCCAGCATTTT,CASSLWTVQPQHF
TRBV18,TRBD2,-,TRBJ2-7,TGTGCCAGCTCACCACCGACCGGGAGGAAGTACGAGCAGTACTTC,CASSPPTGRKYEQYF
TRBV5-1,TRBD2,-,TRBJ2-3,TGCGCCAGCAGCGAGGGATCTAGCGGGGGGTTAGATACGCAGTATTTT,CASSEGSSGGLDTQYF
TRBV5-1,TRBD2,-,TRBJ2-3,TGCGCCAGCAGCCAAGAACCGGGACTAGCGAACACAGATACGCAGTATTTT,CASSQEPGLANTDTQYF
TRBV4-2,-,-,TRBJ1-1,TGTGCCAGCAGCTCCTTAAGGATGGGAGGGACTGAAGCTTTCTTT,CASSSLRMGGTEAFF
TRBV6-5,TRBD1,-,TRBJ1-1,TGTGCCAGCAGTTTGGGACAGGGTTGGGGAGCTTTCTTT,CASSLGQGWGAFF
TRBV11-3,TRBD2,-,TRBJ2-1,TGTGCCAGCAGCTTAGCAGGACTAGTATCCTACAATGAGCAGTTCTTC,CASSLAGLVSYNEQFF
TRBV21-1,-,few,TRBJ2-7,TGTGCCAGCAGCAAAGTAAGAGGGAGCTCCTACGAGCAGTACTTC,CASSKVRGSSYEQYF
TRBV2,TRBD1,once,TRBJ1-6,TGTGCCAGCAGTCTCGGACAGGGGAATTCACCCCTCCACTTT,CASSLGQGNSPLHF
TRBV20-1,-,once,TRBJ2-3,TGCAGTGCCAGGACAGATACGCAGTATTTT,CSARTDTQYF
TRBV5-6,-,-,TRBJ1-6,TGTGCCAGCAGCTTAAGCAGGGGAATAGGTTCACCCCTCCACTTT,CASSLSRGIGSPLHF
TRBV11-1,TRBD1,-,TRBJ2-3,TGTGCCAGCAGCCTGGGACAGATTAGCACAGATACGCAGTATTTT,CASSLGQISTDTQYF
TRBV9,TRBD2,once,TRBJ2-1,TGTGCCAGCAGCGTAATAGCGGGGGGTTACAATGAGCAGTTCTTC,CASSVIAGGYNEQFF
TRBV18,-,-,TRBJ1-3,TGTGCCAGCTCGGACAGCTCTGGAAACACCATATATTTT,CASSDSSGNTIYF
TRBV29-1,-,-,TRBJ1-2,TGCAGCGTTGGACGCAGGGAGGAGGGCTACACCTTC,CSVGRREEGYTF
TRBV9,TRBD1,-,TRBJ1-4,TGTGCCAGCAGCGGCTCAGGGGGAACTAATGAAAAACTGTTTTTT,CASSGSGGTNEKLFF
TRBV19,TRBD1,-,TRBJ2-2,TGTGCCACCACCCAGGGGGCGCCGACCGGGGAGCTGTTTTTT,CATTQGAPTGELFF
TRBV5-1,TRBD1,-,TRBJ2-1,TGCGCCAGCAGCCTCGGGACAGGGTCCAATGAGCAGTTCTTC,CASSLGTGSNEQFF
TRBV19,-,-,TRBJ2-4,TGTGCCAGTAGTATAACCTTCCAGTCCAAAAACATTCAGTACTTC,CASSITFQSKNIQYF
TRBV6-6,-,-,TRBJ2-7,TGTGCCAGCAGCCCGCCGAAAGCGCGTTCCTACGAGCAGTACTTC,CASSPPKARSYEQYF